The TCR beta chain under discussion was sequenced for a study of cytomegalovirus exposure and HLA in healthy donors. On this clone: Its cognate antigen is unknown.

CDR3 length: 16 amino acids. Germline assignment: CDR1 MDHEN and CDR2 SYDVKM. The V and J ends lost 3 bases and 3 bases, in that order; junction bases with no gene match: 6. Findings and limits, study-wide: Some segments of the V type, notably TRBV6-2 and TRBV6-3, were excluded as indistinguishable. In most subjects, TCR beta sequences reportedly gave accurate predictions of HLA-A and HLA-B alleles.

Donors were nominally healthy when sampled, though unrecorded immune exposures were likely. PCR was performed using 60 Vbeta and 13 Jbeta primers. Using immunoSEQ multiplex PCR, the repertoire was profiled, and TCRdb retains in-frame clones only, with some absent. The table includes some 130,000 clones, around 79% detected once. The chain is built from TRBV28 and TRBJ2-5, with 11 positions matching TRBD1. The sample consisted of PBMCs. This sequence was found in a male donor in good health and CMV-seronegative. CDR3 sequence: CASSLGTGGFEETQYF. CDR3 DNA sequence: TGTGCCAGCAGTTTGGGGACAGGGGGTTTTGAAGAGACCCAGTACTTC. The whole variable domain, filled in from reference TRBV28 and TRBJ2-5, reads DVKVTQSSRYLVKRTGEKVFLECVQDMDHENMFWYRQDPGLGLRLIYFSYDVKMKEKGDIPEGYSVSREKKERFSLILESASTNQTSMYLCASSLGTGGFEETQYFGPGTRLLVL.